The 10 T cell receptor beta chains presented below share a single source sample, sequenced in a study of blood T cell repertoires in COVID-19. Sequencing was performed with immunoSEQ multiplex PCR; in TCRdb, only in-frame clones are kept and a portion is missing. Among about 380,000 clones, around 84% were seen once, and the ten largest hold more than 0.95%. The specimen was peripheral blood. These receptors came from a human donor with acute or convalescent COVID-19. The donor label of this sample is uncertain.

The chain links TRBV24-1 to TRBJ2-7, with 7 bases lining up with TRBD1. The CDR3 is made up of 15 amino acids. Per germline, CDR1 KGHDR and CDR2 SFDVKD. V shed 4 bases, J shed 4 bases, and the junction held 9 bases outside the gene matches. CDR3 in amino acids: CATSDPGTAQYEQYF. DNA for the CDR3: TGTGCCACCAGTGACCCTGGGACAGCGCAGTACGAGCAGTACTTC.

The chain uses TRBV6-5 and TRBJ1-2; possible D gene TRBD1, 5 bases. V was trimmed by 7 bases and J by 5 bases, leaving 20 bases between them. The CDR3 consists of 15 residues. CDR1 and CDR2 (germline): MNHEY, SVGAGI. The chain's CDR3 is CASIPGPGVGYGYTF. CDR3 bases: TGTGCCAGCATCCCGGGACCGGGGGTAGGGTATGGCTACACCTTC.

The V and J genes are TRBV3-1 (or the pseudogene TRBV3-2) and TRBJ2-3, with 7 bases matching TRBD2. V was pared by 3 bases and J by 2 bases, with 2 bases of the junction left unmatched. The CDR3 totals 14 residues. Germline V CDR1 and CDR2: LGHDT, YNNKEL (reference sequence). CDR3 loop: CASSHSGNTDTQYF. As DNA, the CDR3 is TGTGCCAGCAGCCACAGCGGGAACACAGATACGCAGTATTTT.

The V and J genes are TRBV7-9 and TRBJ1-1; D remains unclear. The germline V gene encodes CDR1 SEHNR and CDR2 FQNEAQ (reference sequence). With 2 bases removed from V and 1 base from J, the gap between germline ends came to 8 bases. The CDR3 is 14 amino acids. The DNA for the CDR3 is TGTGCCAGCAGCTTAACTTCGGGGAACACTGAAGCTTTCTTT. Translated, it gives CASSLTSGNTEAFF.

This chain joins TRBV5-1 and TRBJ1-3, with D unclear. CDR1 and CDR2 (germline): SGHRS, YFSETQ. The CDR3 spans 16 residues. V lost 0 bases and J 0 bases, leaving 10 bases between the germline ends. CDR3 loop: CASSLDGRPSGNTIYF. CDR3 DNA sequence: TGCGCCAGCAGCTTGGATGGCAGGCCCTCTGGAAACACCATATATTTT.

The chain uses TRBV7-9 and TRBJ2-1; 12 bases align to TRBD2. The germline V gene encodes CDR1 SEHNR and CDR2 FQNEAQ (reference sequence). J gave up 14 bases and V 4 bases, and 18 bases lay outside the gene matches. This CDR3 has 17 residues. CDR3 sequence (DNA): TGTGCCAGCAGCTCGCTAGAGCAGACTAGCGGGAGCGGTGAAGAGTTCTTC. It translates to CASSSLEQTSGSGEEFF.

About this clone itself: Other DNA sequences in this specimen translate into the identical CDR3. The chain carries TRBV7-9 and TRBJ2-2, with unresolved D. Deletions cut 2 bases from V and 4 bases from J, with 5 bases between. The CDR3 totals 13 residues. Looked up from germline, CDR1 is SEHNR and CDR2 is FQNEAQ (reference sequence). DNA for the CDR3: TGTGCCAGCAGCTTAACTGGCACCGGGGAGCTGTTTTTT. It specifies CASSLTGTGELFF.

CDR3 in DNA: TGTGCCAGCAGCCTCGGACACCTCCTAAATGAGCAGTTCTTC. This translates into CASSLGHLLNEQFF. The gene calls are TRBV7-2 and TRBJ2-1, with D perhaps matching TRBD1 (5 bases). CDR3 length equals 14 residues. In germline, CDR1 is SGHTA, CDR2 FQGNSA. Trimming pared 5 bases from V and 7 bases from J, leaving 15 bases between.

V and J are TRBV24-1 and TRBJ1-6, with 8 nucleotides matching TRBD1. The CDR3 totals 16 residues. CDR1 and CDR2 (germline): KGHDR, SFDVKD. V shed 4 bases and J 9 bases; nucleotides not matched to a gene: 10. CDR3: CATSDKWDRKGSPLHF. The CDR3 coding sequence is TGTGCCACCAGTGACAAATGGGACAGGAAAGGTTCACCCCTCCACTTT.

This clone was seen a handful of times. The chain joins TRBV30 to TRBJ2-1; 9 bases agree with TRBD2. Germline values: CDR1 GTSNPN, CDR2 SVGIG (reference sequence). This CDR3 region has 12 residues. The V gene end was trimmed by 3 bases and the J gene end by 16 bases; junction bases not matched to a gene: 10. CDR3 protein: CAWRLAGGVHFF. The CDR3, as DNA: TGTGCCTGGAGACTAGCGGGCGGGGTTCACTTCTTC.